This is a list of T cell receptor beta chains from one sample in a study of T cell responses to AZD1222 COVID-19 vaccine. Method: immunoSEQ multiplex PCR; TCRdb's copy keeps in-frame clones and lacks some. The table shows roughly 130,000 clones, with 90% to 95% occurring only once. The sample was peripheral blood, taken on day 0 of AZD1222 vaccination. The source of these receptors is an adult in good health. The CDR3 runs from the conserved cysteine through the conserved F or W. Each record gives: V gene, J gene, clone size, D gene, CDR3 protein, CDR3 DNA. A D gene is named only where the DNA matches it firmly. Size is omitted from some rows. Given values are once, few, many or a class for expanded clones.

TRBV3-1/TRBV3-2	TRBJ1-6	-	TRBD1	CASSLTGESPLHF	TGTGCCAGCAGCCTGACAGGGGAATCACCCCTCCACTTT
TRBV5-1	TRBJ2-1	-	-	CASSLVADNEQFF	TGCGCCAGCAGCTTGGTAGCCGATAATGAGCAGTTCTTC
TRBV7-7	TRBJ2-3	-	-	CASSLVGGTDTQYF	TGTGCCAGCAGCTTAGTAGGGGGCACAGATACGCAGTATTTT
TRBV2	TRBJ2-6	once	-	CASRINSGANVLTF	TGTGCCAGCAGGATCAACTCTGGGGCCAACGTCCTGACTTTC
TRBV19	TRBJ1-5	-	TRBD1	CASSLRTGGGNQPQHF	TGTGCCAGTAGTCTCCGGACAGGGGGAGGTAATCAGCCCCAGCATTTT
TRBV7-9	TRBJ1-1	few	-	CASSLDRRVTEAFF	TGTGCCAGCAGCTTAGACCGCCGAGTGACTGAAGCTTTCTTT
TRBV7-9	TRBJ1-1	-	-	CASSLDWGGTEAFF	TGTGCCAGCAGCTTAGACTGGGGGGGCACTGAAGCTTTCTTT
TRBV5-1	TRBJ1-3	-	TRBD1	CASSLGQALSSGNTIYF	TGCGCCAGCAGCTTAGGACAGGCTCTAAGCTCTGGAAACACCATATATTTT
TRBV18	TRBJ2-5	-	-	CASSLKPQETQYF	TGTGCCAGCTCACTAAAACCCCAAGAGACCCAGTACTTC
TRBV30	TRBJ1-1	-	-	CAWSVGRDEAFF	TGTGCCTGGAGTGTAGGCAGGGATGAAGCTTTCTTT
TRBV12-3/TRBV12-4	TRBJ1-2	-	-	CASSDSKNYGYTF	TGTGCCAGCAGCGACAGTAAGAACTATGGCTACACCTTC
TRBV7-9	TRBJ2-1	-	TRBD2	CASSLRLAGYNEQFF	TGTGCCAGCAGCTTAAGGCTAGCGGGGTACAATGAGCAGTTCTTC
TRBV2	TRBJ1-4	-	-	CASSPRQVYEKLFF	TGTGCCAGCAGTCCCCGACAGGTCTATGAAAAACTGTTTTTT
TRBV27	TRBJ1-2	once	-	CASSPDTFYGYTF	TGTGCCAGCAGTCCTGACACTTTCTATGGCTACACCTTC
TRBV4-2	TRBJ2-1	-	TRBD2	CASSSPGTSGNEQFF	TGTGCCAGCAGCTCACCCGGGACTAGCGGCAATGAGCAGTTCTTC
TRBV18	TRBJ1-3	-	-	CASSPLPQGTGNTIYF	TGTGCCAGCTCACCACTCCCTCAGGGTACCGGAAACACCATATATTTT
TRBV18	TRBJ1-1	-	-	CASSPKQTLDTEAFF	TGTGCCAGCTCACCAAAACAGACTTTGGACACTGAAGCTTTCTTT
TRBV30	TRBJ1-4	-	-	CAWIGKATSEKLFF	TGTGCCTGGATAGGAAAAGCAACTAGTGAAAAACTGTTTTTT
TRBV27	TRBJ1-5	-	TRBD1	CASSFRGQGMGQPQHF	TGTGCCAGCAGTTTCCGTGGACAGGGGATGGGTCAGCCCCAGCATTTT
TRBV5-1	TRBJ1-1	-	-	CASSLEGGGATEAFF	TGCGCCAGCAGCTTGGAGGGAGGGGGAGCGACTGAAGCTTTCTTT